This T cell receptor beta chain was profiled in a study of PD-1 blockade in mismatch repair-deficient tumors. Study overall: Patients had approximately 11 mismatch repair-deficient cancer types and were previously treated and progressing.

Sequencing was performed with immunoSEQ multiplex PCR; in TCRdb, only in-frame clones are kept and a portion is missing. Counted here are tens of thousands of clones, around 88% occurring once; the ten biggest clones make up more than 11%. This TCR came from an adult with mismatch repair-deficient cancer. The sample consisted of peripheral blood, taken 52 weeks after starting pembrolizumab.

The CDR3 coding sequence is TGTGCCAGCAGTTTATCCGCAGGAGGGCAGGGGGACACTGAAGCTTTCTTT. It translates to CASSLSAGGQGDTEAFF. The chain is built from TRBV27 and TRBJ1-1, with 7 bases that match TRBD1. The V and J ends lost 0 bases and 3 bases, in that order; junction bases with no gene match: 10. This CDR3 contains 17 residues. Germline V gives CDR1 MNHEY, CDR2 SMNVEV (reference sequence).